A single sample gave rise to the 10 T cell receptor beta chains below, sequenced in a study of cytomegalovirus exposure and HLA in healthy donors. In the PCR, 60 Vbeta and 13 Jbeta primers were used. Some clones are missing from TCRdb's copy, which holds only in-frame ones; the method was immunoSEQ multiplex PCR. The sample yields more than 90,000 clones, just under 70% seen once. Sequencing input: PBMCs. The source is a man in his forties or fifties in good health and CMV-seronegative.

This clone was seen just once. The J gene is TRBJ2-7, the V gene TRBV2; 8 bases are a match to TRBD2. Germline loops: CDR1 SNHLY, CDR2 FYNNEI. The CDR3 extends over 14 amino acids. V dropped 4 bases and J dropped 5; count of bases not matched to a gene: 7. The CDR3 DNA is TGTGCCAGCAGTGTAAGCGGGAGCTTGGACGAGCAGTACGTC. Translated: CASSVSGSLDEQYV.

The CDR3 loop reads CASSEADWYEQYV. The DNA for the CDR3 is TGTGCCAGCAGTGAAGCAGACTGGTACGAGCAGTACGTC. The rearrangement joins TRBV6-1 to TRBJ2-7; D call uncertain. CDR3 length: 13 amino acids. V lost 0 bases to trimming and J lost 4 bases, with 7 bases between them. Germline assignment: CDR1 MNHNS and CDR2 SASEGT.

The chain recombines TRBV7-2 with TRBJ2-7; 8 nucleotides match TRBD1. The trim removed 5 bases at V and 3 bases at J, leaving 6 bases unmatched. This CDR3 is 14 amino acids long. Germline values: CDR1 SGHTA, CDR2 FQGNSA. In DNA form, the CDR3 reads TGTGCCAGCAGCGTCGGACAGGGCTACTACGAGCAGTACTTC. Residues: CASSVGQGYYEQYF.

The CDR3 DNA sequence: TGCGCCAGCAGCCAAGTGGTGCAGACTGGAAACACCATATATTTT. It is translated as CASSQVVQTGNTIYF. This chain connects TRBV4-1 to TRBJ1-3; D remains unclear. V dropped 1 base and J dropped 2 bases, with 9 bases sitting between them. Looked up from germline, CDR1 is MGHRA and CDR2 is YSYEKL. The CDR3 loop spans 15 amino acids.

This clone was counted a few times. The chain is built from TRBV7-9 and TRBJ2-3; D is unresolved. Germline values: CDR1 SEHNR, CDR2 FQNEAQ (reference sequence). With 5 bases removed from V and 4 bases from J, the gap between germline ends came to 10 bases. The length of the CDR3 is 13 residues. The CDR3 protein is CASSPRSADTQYF. CDR3 nucleotide sequence: TGTGCCAGCAGCCCGAGGAGTGCAGATACGCAGTATTTT.

The chain carries TRBV30 and TRBJ2-7; TRBD2 matches 10 bases. The CDR3 extends over 13 amino acids. Germline V lookup: CDR1 GTSNPN, CDR2 SVGIG (reference sequence). J was trimmed by 4 bases and V by 2 bases; bases with no gene match: 2. The CDR3 region is CAWSLAGVYEQYF. The CDR3 DNA sequence: TGTGCCTGGAGTCTAGCGGGAGTTTACGAGCAGTACTTC.

J is TRBJ1-2 and V is TRBV7-2; perhaps TRBD1 as D (6 bases). The V end lost 5 bases, the J end lost 5 bases, and 15 bases lay between the germline ends. CDR3 size: 14 residues. The germline V gene has CDR1 SGHTA and CDR2 FQGNSA. DNA of the CDR3: TGTGCCAGCAGCCGAGGGGGGGGACGATATGGCTACACCTTC. This translates into CASSRGGGRYGYTF.

The CDR3 loop is CASSQQIAAGVDSPLHF. The CDR3 DNA sequence: TGCGCCAGCAGCCAACAAATCGCGGCAGGGGTAGATTCACCCCTCCACTTT. The J gene is TRBJ1-6, the V gene TRBV4-3; weak D call: TRBD1 (6 bases). Trimming removed 2 bases at V and 8 bases at J, with 19 bases between. Germline assignment: CDR1 LGHNA and CDR2 YSLEER. The CDR3 length is 17 residues.

The chain links TRBV5-1 to TRBJ1-1; D remains unclear. V gave up 0 bases and J gave up 1 base, with 7 bases separating them. Germline CDR1 reads SGHRS; CDR2 reads YFSETQ. The CDR3 has 14 amino acids. CDR3 sequence reads: CASSLATWNTEAFF. CDR3 bases: TGCGCCAGCAGCTTGGCTACCTGGAACACTGAAGCTTTCTTT.

This clone was seen more than once but under ten times. The chain is built from TRBV4-1 and TRBJ2-1; D call uncertain. This CDR3 is built from 13 residues. V was clipped by 0 bases and J by 11 bases, with 11 bases between them. Germline CDR1 is MGHRA and CDR2 is YSYEKL. The CDR3 nucleotides are TGCGCCAGCAGCCAAGATCTCGAGGAGAAGCAGTTCTTC. As protein: CASSQDLEEKQFF.